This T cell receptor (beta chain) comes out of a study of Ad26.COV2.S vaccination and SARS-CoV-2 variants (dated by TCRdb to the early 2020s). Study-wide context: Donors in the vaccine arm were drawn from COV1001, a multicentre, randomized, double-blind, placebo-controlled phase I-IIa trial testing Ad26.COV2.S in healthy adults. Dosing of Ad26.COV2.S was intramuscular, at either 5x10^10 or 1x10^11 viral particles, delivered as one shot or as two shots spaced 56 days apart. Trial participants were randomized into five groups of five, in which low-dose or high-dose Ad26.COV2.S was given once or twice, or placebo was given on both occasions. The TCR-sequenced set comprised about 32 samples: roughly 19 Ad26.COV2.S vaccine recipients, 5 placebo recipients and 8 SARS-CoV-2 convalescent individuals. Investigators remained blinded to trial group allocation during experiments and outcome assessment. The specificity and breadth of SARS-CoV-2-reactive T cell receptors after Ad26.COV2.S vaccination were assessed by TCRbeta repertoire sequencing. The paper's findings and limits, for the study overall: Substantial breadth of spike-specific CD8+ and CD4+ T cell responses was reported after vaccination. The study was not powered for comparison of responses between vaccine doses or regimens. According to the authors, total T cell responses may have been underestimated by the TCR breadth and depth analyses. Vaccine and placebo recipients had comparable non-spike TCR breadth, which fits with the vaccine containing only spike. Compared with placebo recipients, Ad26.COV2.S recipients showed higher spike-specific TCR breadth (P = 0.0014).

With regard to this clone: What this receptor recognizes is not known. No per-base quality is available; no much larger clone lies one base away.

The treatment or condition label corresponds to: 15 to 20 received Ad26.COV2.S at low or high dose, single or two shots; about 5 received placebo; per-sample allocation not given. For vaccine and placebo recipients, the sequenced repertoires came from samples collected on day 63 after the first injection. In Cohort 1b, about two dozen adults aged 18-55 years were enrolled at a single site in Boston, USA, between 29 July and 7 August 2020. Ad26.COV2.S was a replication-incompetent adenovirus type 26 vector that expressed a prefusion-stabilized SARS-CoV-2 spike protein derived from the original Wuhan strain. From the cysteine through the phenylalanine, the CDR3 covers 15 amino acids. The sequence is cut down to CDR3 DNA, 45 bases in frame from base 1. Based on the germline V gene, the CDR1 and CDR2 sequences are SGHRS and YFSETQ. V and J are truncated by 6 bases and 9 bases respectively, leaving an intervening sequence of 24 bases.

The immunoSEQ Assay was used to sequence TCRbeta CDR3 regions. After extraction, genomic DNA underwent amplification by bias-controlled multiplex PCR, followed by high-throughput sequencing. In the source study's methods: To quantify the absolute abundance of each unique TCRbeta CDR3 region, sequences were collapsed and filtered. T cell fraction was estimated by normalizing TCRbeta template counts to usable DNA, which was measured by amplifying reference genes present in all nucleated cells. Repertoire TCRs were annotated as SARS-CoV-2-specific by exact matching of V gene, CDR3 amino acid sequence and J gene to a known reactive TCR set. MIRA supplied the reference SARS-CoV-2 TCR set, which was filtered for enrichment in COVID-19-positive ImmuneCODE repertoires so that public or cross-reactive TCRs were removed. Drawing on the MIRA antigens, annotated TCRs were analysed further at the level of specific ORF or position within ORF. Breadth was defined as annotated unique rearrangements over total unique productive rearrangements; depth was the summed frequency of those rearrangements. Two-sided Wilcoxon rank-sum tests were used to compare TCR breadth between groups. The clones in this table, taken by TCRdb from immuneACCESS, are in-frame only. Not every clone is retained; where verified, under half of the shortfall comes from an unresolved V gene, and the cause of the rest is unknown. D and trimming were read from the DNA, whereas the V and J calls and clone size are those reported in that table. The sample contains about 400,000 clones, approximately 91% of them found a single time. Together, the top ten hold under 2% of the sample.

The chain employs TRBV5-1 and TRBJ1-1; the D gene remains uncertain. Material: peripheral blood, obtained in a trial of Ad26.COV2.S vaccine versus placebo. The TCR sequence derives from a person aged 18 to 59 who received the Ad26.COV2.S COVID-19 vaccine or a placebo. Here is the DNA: TGCGCCAGCATGAACGGAGGCCTGGGGAGTGGGAAAGCTTTCTTT. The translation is CASMNGGLGSGKAFF.